The 7 T cell receptor beta chains presented below share a single source sample, sequenced in a study of identical twins. MiXCR was run by TCRdb on the 5' RACE reads, yielding one entry per CDR3 protein. The sample includes under 1 million distinct CDR3 sequences, roughly an eighth of them seen just once. These data are also associated with another study on yellow fever vaccine responses in identical twins.

The sample comprised PBMCs. These TCRs come from a woman aged 18-30 years in good health.

The V gene is TRBV4-1, the J gene TRBJ1-6; 10 positions agree with TRBD1. Germline lookup yields CDR1 MGHRA and CDR2 YSYEKL. With V trimmed by 2 bases and J by 0 bases, 10 bases remained unmatched. The CDR3 has 20 amino acids. CDR3 residues: CASSQSPGQGMSSYNSPLHF. The DNA for the CDR3 is TGCGCCAGCAGCCAAAGCCCGGGACAGGGGATGAGCTCCTATAATTCACCCCTCCACTTT.

V and J are TRBV6-1 and TRBJ2-1; 10 bases match TRBD2. V was clipped by 10 bases and J by 7 bases; unmatched bases: 7. Germline lookup yields CDR1 MNHNS and CDR2 SASEGT. This CDR3 is 13 amino acids long. For the CDR3, the DNA is TGTGCCACCCGGACTAGCGGAAAAAATGAGCAGTTCTTC. This encodes CATRTSGKNEQFF.

The chain joins TRBV5-6 to TRBJ2-1; 9 nucleotides line up with TRBD2. Looked up from germline, CDR1 is SGHDT and CDR2 is YYEEEE. Trimming at V came to 4 bases and at J to 6 bases, leaving 11 bases not matched to a gene. The CDR3 runs to 16 residues. The CDR3 DNA sequence: TGTGCCAGCAGCCTGCTGGTGGTAGCGGGGGTCAATGAGCAGTTCTTC. It encodes CASSLLVVAGVNEQFF.

A word on this clonotype: This clone may be a read error of a much larger clone one base away. This chain connects TRBV7-9 to TRBJ2-7; the D is unclear. Germline CDR1 SEHNR, CDR2 FQNEAQ (reference sequence). The CDR3 is made up of 14 amino acids. With 5 bases removed from V and 2 bases from J, the gap between germline ends came to 13 bases. The CDR3 reads CASSPIHSPYEQYF. The CDR3, as DNA: TGTGCCAGCAGCCCCATCCACAGTCCCTACGAGCAGTACTTC.

This chain joins TRBV7-9 and TRBJ2-1, with TRBD1 identical over 7 bases. Germline loops: CDR1 SEHNR, CDR2 FQNEAQ (reference sequence). There are 14 residues in the CDR3. Trimming at V came to 4 bases and at J to 4 bases, leaving 4 bases not matched to a gene. CDR3 amino acids: CASSSGRGYNEQFF. CDR3 coding DNA: TGTGCCAGCAGCTCGGGCAGGGGGTACAATGAGCAGTTCTTC. The variable domain in full, with the rest retrieved from reference TRBV7-9 and TRBJ2-1, is DTGVSQNPRHKITKRGQNVTFRCDPISEHNRLYWYRQTLGQGPEFLTYFQNEAQLEKSRLLSDRFSAERPKGSFSTLEIQRTEQGDSAMYLCASSSGRGYNEQFFGPGTRLTVL.

This chain connects TRBV7-6 to TRBJ2-5, with 8 nucleotides matching TRBD2. This CDR3 is built from 15 residues. Germline CDR1 and CDR2: SGHVS and FNYEAQ. The ends lost 3 bases at V and 5 bases at J; junction bases unmatched: 8. The chain's CDR3 is CASSFGGGPGETQYF. The CDR3 DNA is TGTGCCAGCAGCTTCGGGGGGGGGCCTGGGGAGACCCAGTACTTC.

This clonotype was detected ten times or more. The V call is TRBV29-1, the J call TRBJ2-3, with 10 bases matching TRBD2. This CDR3 region has 14 residues. V lost 8 bases and J lost 2; bases outside the gene matches: 7. Germline V gives CDR1 SQVTM, CDR2 ANQGSEA. CDR3 amino acids: CSTPSGRPTDTQYF. CDR3 DNA: TGCAGCACCCCTAGCGGGAGACCCACAGATACGCAGTATTTT.